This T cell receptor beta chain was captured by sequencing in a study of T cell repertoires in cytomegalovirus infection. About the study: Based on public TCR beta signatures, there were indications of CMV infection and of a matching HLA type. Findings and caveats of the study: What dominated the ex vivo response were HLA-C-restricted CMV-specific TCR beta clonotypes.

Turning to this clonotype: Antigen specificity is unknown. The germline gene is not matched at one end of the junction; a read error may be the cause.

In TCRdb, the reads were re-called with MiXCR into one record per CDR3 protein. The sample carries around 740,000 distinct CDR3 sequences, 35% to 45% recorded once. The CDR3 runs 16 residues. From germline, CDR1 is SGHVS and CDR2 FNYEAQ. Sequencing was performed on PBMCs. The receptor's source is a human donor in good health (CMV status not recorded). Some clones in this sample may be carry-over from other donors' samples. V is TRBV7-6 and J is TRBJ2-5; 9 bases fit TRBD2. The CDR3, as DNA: TGTGCTAGCAGCTTACACATAGCGGGAGAGGGGGAGACCAAGTACTTC. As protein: CASSLHIAGEGETKYF.